The 26 T cell receptor beta chains listed next were all sequenced from one sample in a study of blood T cell repertoires in COVID-19. The table came from immunoSEQ multiplex PCR; TCRdb's copy has only in-frame clones and leaves some out. The repertoire holds around 120,000 clones, with 75% to 95% as singletons. The specimen was peripheral blood. Receptor source: a human donor with active COVID-19. The donor label of this sample is uncertain.

This clone was picked up one time. This chain links TRBV6-2 or TRBV6-3 with TRBJ1-1, with 8 positions matching TRBD1. Germline V lookup: CDR1 MNHEY, CDR2 SVGEGT. The CDR3 contains 15 residues. The ends lost 5 bases at V and 0 bases at J; junction bases unmatched: 5. The CDR3: CASSLQGAVNTEAFF. In DNA, the CDR3 is TGTGCCAGCAGTCTGCAGGGGGCAGTGAACACTGAAGCTTTCTTT.

The rearrangement links TRBV7-8 to TRBJ1-2; maybe TRBD1 (6 bases). The V end was cut by 4 bases, the J end by 4 bases, with 16 bases between. The CDR3 loop spans 15 amino acids. CDR1 is SGHVS and CDR2 is FQNEAQ in the germline V gene. In DNA form, the CDR3 reads TGTGCCAGCAGCTCCCTACAGGGCTTAGTCTATGGCTACACCTTC. This encodes CASSSLQGLVYGYTF.

V usage is TRBV3-1 (or the pseudogene TRBV3-2) and J usage is TRBJ2-5; 9 bases are shared with TRBD1. The CDR3 extends over 12 amino acids. Germline CDR1 and CDR2: LGHDT and YNNKEL (reference sequence). V was clipped by 8 bases and J by 4 bases; unmatched bases: 2. CDR3 residues: CASRDRAETQYF. CDR3 coding DNA: TGTGCCAGCCGGGACAGGGCAGAGACCCAGTACTTC.

A single count supports this clone. The rearrangement uses TRBV19 and TRBJ1-3, with 7 bases matching TRBD1. Unmatched junction bases numbered 10, after V lost 6 bases and J lost 2 bases. Germline loops: CDR1 LNHDA, CDR2 SQIVND (reference sequence). The CDR3 length is 16 residues. The CDR3 sequence: CASSATAGTAGNTIYF. The CDR3 DNA is TGTGCCAGTAGCGCGACAGCCGGGACAGCTGGAAACACCATATATTTT. The full variable domain, its missing parts supplied by reference TRBV19 and TRBJ1-3, is DGGITQSPKYLFRKEGQNVTLSCEQNLNHDAMYWYRQDPGQGLRLIYYSQIVNDFQKGDIAEGYSVSREKKESFPLTVTSAQKNPTAFYLCASSATAGTAGNTIYFGEGSWLTVV.

The V and J genes are TRBV29-1 and TRBJ1-1; 7 bases map to TRBD1. CDR1 is SQVTM and CDR2 is ANQGSEA in the germline V gene. CDR3 length: 14 residues. The V segment lost 4 bases and the J segment 1 base; nucleotides outside the gene matches: 6. CDR3 sequence (DNA): TGCAGCGTTGTGGCAGGGGGTCAGAACACTGAAGCTTTCTTT. Encoded protein: CSVVAGGQNTEAFF.

The gene calls are TRBV9 and TRBJ2-2; 13 nucleotides align to TRBD2. The CDR3 runs to 18 residues. From germline, CDR1 is SGDLS and CDR2 YYNGEE. J lost 0 bases, V lost 3 bases, and 5 bases had no gene match. The CDR3 protein is CASSATSGGHPNTGELFF. CDR3 DNA: TGTGCCAGCAGCGCGACTAGCGGGGGGCATCCGAACACCGGGGAGCTGTTTTTT.

The V and J genes are TRBV3-1 (or the pseudogene TRBV3-2) and TRBJ1-2; TRBD1 is a possible D gene (6 bases). The V and J ends lost 4 bases and 3 bases respectively, with 18 bases between them. The length of the CDR3 is 16 residues. Germline V gene data show CDR1 as LGHDT and CDR2 as YNNKEL (reference sequence). The CDR3 loop reads CASSPVRGALYYGYTF. For the CDR3, the DNA is TGTGCCAGCAGCCCGGTACGGGGGGCTCTATACTATGGCTACACCTTC.

The rearrangement uses TRBV9 and TRBJ2-3, with D possibly TRBD2 on 6 matching bases. V was clipped by 3 bases and J by 5 bases, with 13 bases between them. CDR3 length: 14 amino acids. Germline V CDR1 and CDR2: SGDLS, YYNGEE. The CDR3 protein is CASSDSISGDTQYF. In nucleotides, the CDR3 is TGTGCCAGCAGCGACTCCATTAGCGGAGATACGCAGTATTTT.

As concerns this clone: An end of the junction does not agree with germline; a read error may underlie this. The chain employs TRBV10-2 and TRBJ1-3; TRBD1 is a possible D gene (6 bases). Germline V gene data show CDR1 as WSHSY and CDR2 as SAAADI. The CDR3 has 9 amino acids. The CDR3 DNA reads as TGCGCCAGCCTCCACCAGGACAGTTTT. It specifies CASLHQDSF.

The rearrangement links TRBV7-9 to TRBJ1-1; maybe TRBD1 (6 bases). Germline CDR1 SEHNR, CDR2 FQNEAQ (reference sequence). This CDR3 spans 18 amino acids. V gave up 3 bases and J gave up 3 bases, with 23 bases separating them. The CDR3 nucleotides read TGTGCCAGCAGCTTCCCGAAGGGGGAAGAATTCTTGGACACTGAAGCTTTCTTT. Protein: CASSFPKGEEFLDTEAFF. The full variable domain, with the rest looked up from reference TRBV7-9 and TRBJ1-1, is DTGVSQNPRHKITKRGQNVTFRCDPISEHNRLYWYRQTLGQGPEFLTYFQNEAQLEKSRLLSDRFSAERPKGSFSTLEIQRTEQGDSAMYLCASSFPKGEEFLDTEAFFGQGTRLTVV.

This clone was seen just once. The chain employs TRBV19 and TRBJ1-5; D ambiguous. The CDR3 extends over 16 amino acids. In germline, CDR1 is LNHDA, CDR2 SQIVND (reference sequence). Trimming took off 3 bases at V and 4 bases at J, with 16 bases between the two ends. CDR3 nucleotide sequence: TGTGCCAGTAGTATGCAGAGACAAACAAGTAATCAGCCCCAGCATTTT. Protein product: CASSMQRQTSNQPQHF. The variable domain in full, completed from reference TRBV19 and TRBJ1-5, reads DGGITQSPKYLFRKEGQNVTLSCEQNLNHDAMYWYRQDPGQGLRLIYYSQIVNDFQKGDIAEGYSVSREKKESFPLTVTSAQKNPTAFYLCASSMQRQTSNQPQHFGDGTRLSIL.

The chain is built from TRBV15 and TRBJ2-3; maybe TRBD2 (6 bases). Trimming took 3 bases from V and 4 from J, leaving 11 bases between them. The CDR3 is 14 residues long. Germline lookup yields CDR1 LNHNV and CDR2 YYDKDF (reference sequence). The CDR3 sequence: CATSRGLVPDTQYF. CDR3 nucleotide sequence: TGTGCCACCAGCAGGGGACTGGTTCCAGATACGCAGTATTTT. The whole variable domain, filled in from reference TRBV15 and TRBJ2-3, reads DAMVIQNPRYQVTQFGKPVTLSCSQTLNHNVMYWYQQKSSQAPKLLFHYYDKDFNNEADTPDNFQSRRPNTSFCFLDIRSPGLGDTAMYLCATSRGLVPDTQYFGPGTRLTVL.

The rearrangement links TRBV15 to TRBJ2-7; D remains unclear. V was trimmed by 4 bases and J by 1 base, leaving 11 bases between them. CDR1 and CDR2 from the germline V gene are LNHNV and YYDKDF (reference sequence). This CDR3 has 14 amino acids. CDR3 coding DNA: TGTGCCACCAGCACAGAGACAAGATCCTACGAGCAGTACTTC. It yields the protein CATSTETRSYEQYF.

This CDR3 reads CASRPAGQAYNEQFF. In DNA form, the CDR3 reads TGTGCCAGCAGGCCAGCGGGACAGGCCTACAATGAGCAGTTCTTC. V is TRBV13 and J is TRBJ2-1, with D possibly matching TRBD1 (8 bases). There are 15 residues in the CDR3. Between the trimmed V and J ends, which lost 6 bases and 2 bases, there was a span of 14 bases. The germline V gene has CDR1 PRHDT and CDR2 FYEKMQ (reference sequence).

V is TRBV5-1 and J is TRBJ2-1; 13 bases fit TRBD2. Germline assignment: CDR1 SGHRS and CDR2 YFSETQ. The CDR3 sequence is 14 residues long. V shed 10 bases, J shed 7 bases, and the junction held 8 bases outside the gene matches. CDR3 in DNA: TGCGCCCATTGTAGACTAGCGGGGGGAAATGAGCAGTTCTTC. Protein sequence: CAHCRLAGGNEQFF. The full variable domain, in which reference TRBV5-1 and TRBJ2-1 provide the parts outside the CDR3, is KAGVTQTPRYLIKTRGQQVTLSCSPISGHRSVSWYQQTPGQGLQFLFEYFSETQRNKGNFPGRFSGRQFSNSRSEMNVSTLELGDSALYLCAHCRLAGGNEQFFGPGTRLTVL.

The chain employs TRBV12-3 or TRBV12-4 and TRBJ1-2, with D unclear. The CDR3 contains 12 residues. The V and J ends lost 5 bases and 4 bases respectively, with 8 bases between them. CDR3 sequence (DNA): TGTGCCAGCAGTGCCCTCGGCTATGGCTACACCTTC. This gives the protein CASSALGYGYTF.

V is TRBV5-1 and J is TRBJ2-7; 9 bases are shared with TRBD1. In germline, CDR1 is SGHRS, CDR2 YFSETQ. J gave up 5 bases and V 4 bases, and 13 bases lay outside the gene matches. CDR3 length equals 16 residues. The CDR3 DNA reads TGCGCCAGCAGCGAAGCGACCGGGACAGGGAGCCACGAGCAGTACTTC. The encoded protein is CASSEATGTGSHEQYF.

This rearrangement joins TRBV5-1 to TRBJ2-6, with D hard to call. V dropped 5 bases and J dropped 7 bases, with 10 bases sitting between them. This CDR3 is 13 amino acids long. Germline CDR1 is SGHRS and CDR2 is YFSETQ. CDR3 nucleotide sequence: TGCGCCAGCAGAGTCAGCGTCGCCAACGTCCTGACTTTC. Amino acid sequence: CASRVSVANVLTF.

This rearrangement joins TRBV7-8 to TRBJ1-1, with a tentative D call TRBD1 (5 bases). The V and J ends lost 7 bases and 0 bases respectively, with 21 bases between them. Germline V CDR1 and CDR2: SGHVS, FQNEAQ. CDR3 length equals 17 residues. The CDR3 region is CASTSSWGLRMNTEAFF. The CDR3 coding sequence is TGTGCCAGCACCTCCTCGTGGGGACTTCGCATGAACACTGAAGCTTTCTTT.

The CDR3 here is CASSFEQGSLGGKLFF. The DNA for the CDR3 is TGTGCCAGCAGCTTTGAACAGGGAAGTTTAGGAGGAAAACTGTTTTTT. The chain is built from TRBV5-4 and TRBJ1-4, with D possibly matching TRBD1 (6 bases). The germline gives CDR1 SGHNT, CDR2 YYREEE (reference sequence). CDR3 length: 16 amino acids. V lost 2 bases to trimming and J lost 10 bases, with 21 bases between them.

The chain combines TRBV19 with TRBJ2-5; 12 nucleotides agree with TRBD2. The CDR3 loop spans 19 amino acids. CDR1 LNHDA and CDR2 SQIVND come from the germline V gene (reference sequence). V was clipped by 5 bases and J by 2 bases; unmatched bases: 15. For the CDR3, the DNA is TGTGCCAGTAGTCCCCGCCCCCCAGGACTAGCGGGGACTCAAGAGACCCAGTACTTC. Translation gives CASSPRPPGLAGTQETQYF.

The gene calls are TRBV2 and TRBJ2-1, with 10 positions matching TRBD2. Germline values: CDR1 SNHLY, CDR2 FYNNEI. The V and J ends lost 6 bases and 3 bases, in that order; junction bases with no gene match: 8. The CDR3 length is 16 residues. The CDR3: CASRVSLAGGYNEQFF. The CDR3 DNA sequence: TGTGCCAGCAGAGTCAGCTTAGCGGGGGGCTACAATGAGCAGTTCTTC. The full variable domain, rest sourced from reference TRBV2 and TRBJ2-1, is EPEVTQTPSHQVTQMGQEVILRCVPISNHLYFYWYRQILGQKVEFLVSFYNNEISEKSEIFDDQFSVERPDGSNFTLKIRSTKLEDSAMYFCASRVSLAGGYNEQFFGPGTRLTVL.

V usage is TRBV25-1 and J usage is TRBJ2-2; D gene ambiguous. Germline V gene sequence: CDR1 MGHDK, CDR2 SYGVNS. Trimming shortened V by 4 bases and J by 8 bases, and 2 bases separated the two germline ends. This CDR3 is 10 amino acids long. CDR3: CASSAGELFF. The CDR3 bases are TGTGCCAGCAGTGCGGGGGAGCTGTTTTTT. The full variable domain, in which reference TRBV25-1 and TRBJ2-2 provide the parts outside the CDR3, is EADIYQTPRYLVIGTGKKITLECSQTMGHDKMYWYQQDPGMELHLIHYSYGVNSTEKGDLSSESTVSRIRTEHFPLTLESARPSHTSQYLCASSAGELFFGEGSRLTVL.

The chain has TRBV5-5 and TRBJ2-7; a possible D gene is TRBD1 (5 bases). The CDR3 has 14 amino acids. V lost 2 bases and J lost 3, with 12 bases in between. Germline assignment: CDR1 SGHKS and CDR2 YYEKEE (reference sequence). CDR3 nucleotides: TGTGCCAGCAGCTTTGGGGCATCCGGCTACGAGCAGTACTTC. Protein product: CASSFGASGYEQYF. The whole variable domain, filled in from reference TRBV5-5 and TRBJ2-7, reads DAGVTQSPTHLIKTRGQQVTLRCSPISGHKSVSWYQQVLGQGPQFIFQYYEKEERGRGNFPDRFSARQFPNYSSELNVNALLLGDSALYLCASSFGASGYEQYFGPGTRLTVT.

The CDR3 nucleotides read TGTGCCAGCAGTTACTCCATCAGTGCGGCGGCATCCGAAGAGACCCAGTACTTC. Translating gives CASSYSISAAASEETQYF. This chain connects TRBV6-2 or TRBV6-3 to TRBJ2-5, with D unresolved. The CDR3 consists of 18 residues. Germline lookup yields CDR1 MNHEY and CDR2 SVGEGT. V lost 0 bases and J 3 bases, leaving 20 bases between the germline ends.

V is TRBV2 and J is TRBJ1-2; 10 nucleotides match TRBD1. V dropped 7 bases and J dropped 6; count of bases not matched to a gene: 11. Germline assignment: CDR1 SNHLY and CDR2 FYNNEI. The CDR3 runs 15 residues. The CDR3 DNA reads TGTGCCAGCAAAACTTCGGACGGGACAGGGGATGGCTACACCTTC. It encodes CASKTSDGTGDGYTF.